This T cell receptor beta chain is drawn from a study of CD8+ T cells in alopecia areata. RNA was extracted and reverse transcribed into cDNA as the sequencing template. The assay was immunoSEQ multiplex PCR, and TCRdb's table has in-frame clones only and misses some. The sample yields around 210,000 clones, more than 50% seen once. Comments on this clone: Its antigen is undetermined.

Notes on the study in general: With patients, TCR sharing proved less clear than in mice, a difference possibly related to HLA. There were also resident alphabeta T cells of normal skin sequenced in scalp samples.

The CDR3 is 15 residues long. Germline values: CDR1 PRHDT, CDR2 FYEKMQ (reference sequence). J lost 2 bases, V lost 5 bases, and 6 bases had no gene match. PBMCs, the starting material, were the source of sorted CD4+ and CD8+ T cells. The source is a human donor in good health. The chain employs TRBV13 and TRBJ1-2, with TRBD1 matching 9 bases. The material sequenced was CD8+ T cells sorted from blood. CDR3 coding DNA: TGTGCCAGCAGCCCGGGACAGGGTGAGAACTATGGCTACACCTTC. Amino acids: CASSPGQGENYGYTF.